Below, 20 T cell receptor beta chains from the same sample are listed, as sequenced in a study of blood T cell repertoires in COVID-19. Generated by immunoSEQ multiplex PCR, the TCRdb table keeps only in-frame clones and is missing some. The table includes about 62,000 clones, more than 90% detected once. Sequenced material: peripheral blood. The receptors here all came from a human donor in a cohort sampled during active COVID-19.

The chain carries TRBV7-9 and TRBJ1-2, with a weak D call TRBD1 (5 bases). V shed 6 bases and J shed 4 bases, with 9 bases lying between them. Germline CDR1 and CDR2: SEHNR and FQNEAQ (reference sequence). The CDR3 extends over 12 amino acids. CDR3 nucleotide sequence: TGTGCCAGCAGGACAGAGAGCTATGGCTACACCTTC. Its translation is CASRTESYGYTF.

V and J are TRBV2 and TRBJ1-5, with 8 nucleotides matching TRBD1. Germline V lookup: CDR1 SNHLY, CDR2 FYNNEI. The CDR3 runs to 14 residues. Trimming cost V 7 bases and J 7 bases; bases outside gene matches: 9. The CDR3 loop is CASNPGQVNQPQHF. CDR3 in DNA: TGTGCCAGCAACCCGGGACAGGTAAACCAGCCCCAGCATTTT.

J is TRBJ1-1 and V is TRBV6-4; D not certain. Trimming removed 3 bases at V and 1 base at J, with 6 bases between. Per germline, CDR1 MRHNA and CDR2 SNTAGT. The CDR3 is 13 residues long. CDR3 in DNA: TGTGCCAGCAGTGAAAGCCCGAACACTGAAGCTTTCTTT. Translation: CASSESPNTEAFF.

The chain employs TRBV21-1 and TRBJ1-1; the D segment call TRBD1 is taken from the table without a DNA check. TRBV21-1 is a recognized pseudogene. CDR3 length equals 12 residues. The CDR3 DNA follows: TGTGCCAGCAGACAGGGGATCACTGAAGCTTTCTTT. It encodes CASRQGITEAFF.

V is TRBV28 and J is TRBJ1-2; D is uncertain. This CDR3 comprises 14 residues. With 2 bases removed from V and 7 bases from J, the gap between germline ends came to 14 bases. Germline CDR1 is MDHEN and CDR2 is SYDVKM. The CDR3 protein is CASSLGFTVGGYTF. The CDR3 DNA follows: TGTGCCAGCAGTTTAGGGTTCACAGTCGGTGGCTACACCTTC.

The chain employs TRBV19 and TRBJ2-5; no clear D. The germline gives CDR1 LNHDA, CDR2 SQIVND (reference sequence). The CDR3 has 13 amino acids. V lost 5 bases and J lost 5, with 12 bases in between. CDR3 region: CASSARGGETQYF. The CDR3 bases are TGTGCCAGTAGTGCGCGAGGTGGGGAGACCCAGTACTTC.

The rearrangement uses TRBV2 and TRBJ2-6; the D is unclear. The CDR3 runs 16 residues. Trimming took 6 bases from V and 0 from J, leaving 12 bases between them. CDR1 and CDR2 from the germline V gene are SNHLY and FYNNEI. CDR3 amino acids: CASSQPTASGANVLTF. CDR3 in DNA: TGTGCCAGCAGCCAGCCCACAGCCTCTGGGGCCAACGTCCTGACTTTC. Combining the CDR3 with reference TRBV2 and TRBJ2-6 gives the whole variable domain EPEVTQTPSHQVTQMGQEVILRCVPISNHLYFYWYRQILGQKVEFLVSFYNNEISEKSEIFDDQFSVERPDGSNFTLKIRSTKLEDSAMYFCASSQPTASGANVLTFGAGSRLTVL.

J is TRBJ1-1 and V is TRBV2; 10 bases line up with TRBD1. V lost 0 bases and J lost 4; bases outside the gene matches: 2. This CDR3 spans 15 amino acids. CDR1 and CDR2 (germline): SNHLY, FYNNEI. The CDR3 spells CASSEADRGITEAFF. The CDR3, as DNA: TGTGCCAGCAGTGAAGCGGACAGGGGGATCACTGAAGCTTTCTTT. The variable domain in full, completed from reference TRBV2 and TRBJ1-1, reads EPEVTQTPSHQVTQMGQEVILRCVPISNHLYFYWYRQILGQKVEFLVSFYNNEISEKSEIFDDQFSVERPDGSNFTLKIRSTKLEDSAMYFCASSEADRGITEAFFGQGTRLTVV.

This chain joins TRBV3-1 (or the pseudogene TRBV3-2) and TRBJ2-2; D is undetermined. CDR1 and CDR2 (germline): LGHDT, YNNKEL (reference sequence). This CDR3 is 15 amino acids long. Trimming pared 8 bases from V and 6 bases from J, leaving 19 bases between. CDR3 sequence reads: CASAWSQMVAGELFF. CDR3 bases: TGTGCCAGCGCCTGGTCCCAGATGGTGGCCGGGGAGCTGTTTTTT.

The chain links TRBV25-1 to TRBJ1-1; 10 bases map to TRBD1. The germline CDR1 and CDR2 sequences are MGHDK and SYGVNS. The CDR3 is 13 amino acids. The junction had 5 bases not matched to a gene; V was cut back by 7 bases and J by 6 bases. CDR3: CASKTGGMAEAFF. CDR3 sequence (DNA): TGTGCCAGCAAGACAGGGGGCATGGCTGAAGCTTTCTTT.

J is TRBJ2-3 and V is TRBV7-2, with a weak D call TRBD2 (6 bases). V was trimmed by 1 base and J by 2 bases, leaving 10 bases between them. Germline CDR1 and CDR2: SGHTA and FQGNSA. This CDR3 is 15 amino acids long. CDR3 sequence (DNA): TGTGCCAGCAGCTTAGTGCGGGGAACCACAGATACGCAGTATTTT. This sequence encodes CASSLVRGTTDTQYF.

This chain joins TRBV3-1 (or the pseudogene TRBV3-2) and TRBJ1-1; D might be TRBD1 (6 bases). This CDR3 is 16 amino acids long. Trimming removed 4 bases from V and 5 bases from J, with 20 bases in between. Germline assignment: CDR1 LGHDT and CDR2 YNNKEL (reference sequence). The chain's CDR3 is CASSPHQDRGWTEAFF. The CDR3 region has the DNA TGTGCCAGCAGCCCCCACCAGGACAGAGGATGGACTGAAGCTTTCTTT.

The chain uses TRBV11-2 and TRBJ1-6; 8 nucleotides line up with TRBD1. The CDR3 contains 18 residues. The germline gives CDR1 SGHAT, CDR2 FQNNGV. Trimming removed 5 bases from V and 9 bases from J; junction bases left unmatched: 18. The CDR3 DNA sequence: TGTGCCAGCAGCATCAACCCGCAGGGGGCTCATTCGGGTTCACCCCTCCACTTT. Its protein product is CASSINPQGAHSGSPLHF.

The rearrangement uses TRBV5-6 and TRBJ1-4; D is uncertain. The CDR3 runs to 14 residues. Trimming removed 4 bases from V and 7 bases from J, with 14 bases in between. Germline CDR1 SGHDT, CDR2 YYEEEE. CDR3 DNA sequence: TGTGCCAGCAGCCCGGCCTCCGGAGGTGAAAAACTGTTTTTT. Amino acids: CASSPASGGEKLFF.

This clone was picked up one time. The chain carries TRBV5-1 and TRBJ1-2, with 7 bases that match TRBD1. This CDR3 comprises 12 residues. The germline V gene encodes CDR1 SGHRS and CDR2 YFSETQ. V shed 4 bases and J 4 bases; nucleotides not matched to a gene: 1. CDR3 sequence reads: CASSGTVYGYTF. Written as DNA, the CDR3 is TGCGCCAGCAGCGGGACAGTCTATGGCTACACCTTC.

The rearrangement joins TRBV12-3 or TRBV12-4 to TRBJ1-1; TRBD1 aligns across 7 bases. This CDR3 contains 13 residues. Trimming removed 6 bases from V and 5 bases from J; junction bases left unmatched: 6. The CDR3: CASSPYRGTEAFF. The CDR3 DNA follows: TGTGCCAGCAGCCCCTACAGGGGAACTGAAGCTTTCTTT.

This chain joins TRBV28 and TRBJ2-2; 11 nucleotides line up with TRBD1. This CDR3 has 17 amino acids. Per germline, CDR1 MDHEN and CDR2 SYDVKM. The trim removed 3 bases at V and 4 bases at J, leaving 7 bases unmatched. The CDR3 loop reads CASSFRDRGRGTGELFF. As DNA, the CDR3 is TGTGCCAGCAGTTTCCGGGACAGGGGGAGAGGCACCGGGGAGCTGTTTTTT.

This sequence joins TRBV27 and TRBJ1-1; TRBD1 might be the D (6 bases). CDR1 is MNHEY, CDR2 SMNVEV, per germline (reference sequence). V lost 0 bases to trimming and J lost 10 bases, with 12 bases between them. This CDR3 is 13 amino acids long. In nucleotides, the CDR3 is TGTGCCAGCAGTTTATCGGGGGCCCGCTTAGCTTTCTTT. Amino acids: CASSLSGARLAFF.

In its sample, this clone was seen once. The V gene is TRBV10-3, the J gene TRBJ2-7; TRBD2 aligns across 7 bases. Germline loops: CDR1 ENHRY, CDR2 SYGVKD. CDR3 length: 15 residues. V shed 0 bases and J 6 bases; nucleotides not matched to a gene: 8. Written as DNA, the CDR3 is TGTGCCATCAGTGAGTCGAAGGGACTATCGGGCGAGCAGTACTTC. This gives the protein CAISESKGLSGEQYF.

The chain couples TRBV4-1 to TRBJ1-1, with 7 bases matching TRBD1. The CDR3 spans 14 residues. Germline trimming cut 0 bases from V and 5 bases from J; bases unmatched to any gene: 3. Germline values: CDR1 MGHRA, CDR2 YSYEKL. DNA for the CDR3: TGCGCCAGCAGCCAAGAGACAGGGCTGACTGAAGCTTTCTTT. Amino acid sequence: CASSQETGLTEAFF.